A single sample gave rise to the 30 T cell receptor beta chains below, sequenced in a study of T cells in women clearing cervical HPV infection. Some clones are missing from TCRdb's copy, which holds only in-frame ones; the method was immunoSEQ multiplex PCR. The data show approximately 30,000 clones, and the top ten clones hold about 3.7%. The source material was blood buffy coat. The receptors here all came from a woman between 18 and 70 years old with a cervical HPV16 infection that either progressed to CIN3+ or cleared (not recorded which).

Regarding this clone: From the germline J gene comes the end of the CDR3, since the read stops 3 residues before it. The chain uses TRBV9 and TRBJ2-1; 10 bases fit TRBD2. The V segment lost 2 bases and the J segment 4 bases; nucleotides outside the gene matches: 18. Germline CDR1 reads SGDLS; CDR2 reads YYNGEE. The CDR3 consists of 20 residues. Partial CDR3 DNA: TGTGCCAGCAGCGTTGGGGTCTGGCGGATTAGCGGGAGGCCTTACAATGAG. It encodes CASSVGVWRISGRPYNE. The whole CDR3 reads CASSVGVWRISGRPYNEQFF.

Incomplete CDR3 DNA: TGTGCCAGCAGCTTACAAGGACAGCGCTCTTCCGAA. It translates to CASSLQGQRSSE. The whole CDR3 is CASSLQGQRSSEAFF. This sequence joins TRBV7-9 and TRBJ1-1; a weak D match, TRBD1 (6 bases). The CDR3 end lies 3 residues beyond the end of the read and is filled in from the germline J gene. The CDR3 contains 15 residues. Germline lookup yields CDR1 SEHNR and CDR2 FQNEAQ (reference sequence). The variable domain in full, with the rest retrieved from reference TRBV7-9 and TRBJ1-1, is DTGVSQNPRHKITKRGQNVTFRCDPISEHNRLYWYRQTLGQGPEFLTYFQNEAQLEKSRLLSDRFSAERPKGSFSTLEIQRTEQGDSAMYLCASSLQGQRSSEAFFGQGTRLTVV.

Of note for this clone: The read is 3 residues too short to cover the CDR3 end, so that end is filled in from the germline J gene. The chain uses TRBV2 and TRBJ2-5; TRBD2 matches at 13 bases. Germline loops: CDR1 SNHLY, CDR2 FYNNEI. The CDR3 sequence is 15 residues long. V gave up 5 bases and J gave up 5 bases; unmatched junction bases: 5. The covered CDR3 bases are TGTGCCAGCAGTACTAGCGGGAGGGCTGGGGAGACC. The encoded protein is CASSTSGRAGET. The entire CDR3 reads CASSTSGRAGETQYF.

As regards this clone: The sequence runs out 3 residues before the end of the CDR3; the remainder is reconstructed from the germline J gene. This chain joins TRBV2 and TRBJ2-5, with D hard to call. Germline V CDR1 and CDR2: SNHLY, FYNNEI. V was shortened by 2 bases and J by 4 bases, with 8 bases between the two germline ends. The CDR3 length is 13 residues. The sequenced part of the CDR3 DNA is TGTGCCAGCAGTGAACGCCTCGGAGAGACC. Translation gives CASSERLGET. The full-length CDR3 reads as CASSERLGETQYF.

Turning to this clone: The read terminates 3 residues ahead of where the CDR3 ends, so the germline J gene completes it. V and J are TRBV7-9 and TRBJ2-2, with D unresolved. CDR3 size: 15 residues. Trimming pared 1 base from V and 0 bases from J, leaving 6 bases between. The germline CDR1 and CDR2 sequences are SEHNR and FQNEAQ (reference sequence). CDR3 sequence reads: CASSLVHPNTGELFF. The covered CDR3 bases are TGTGCCAGCAGCTTAGTACACCCGAACACCGGGGAG.

Turning to this clone: The read terminates 3 residues before the CDR3 end, so the remaining end is supplied by the germline J gene. This chain uses TRBV2 with TRBJ2-1; weak D call: TRBD2 (5 bases). This CDR3 is 15 amino acids long. Trimming left V 1 base short and J 4 bases short, with 11 bases between. Germline V gene lookup returns CDR1 SNHLY and CDR2 FYNNEI. The sequenced part of the CDR3 DNA is TGTGCCAGCAGTGAAGGTTTAGCGACATACAATGAG. It is translated as CASSEGLATYNE. The entire CDR3 protein is CASSEGLATYNEQFF. Full variable domain (missing parts from reference TRBV2 and TRBJ2-1): EPEVTQTPSHQVTQMGQEVILRCVPISNHLYFYWYRQILGQKVEFLVSFYNNEISEKSEIFDDQFSVERPDGSNFTLKIRSTKLEDSAMYFCASSEGLATYNEQFFGPGTRLTVL.

CDR3: CSARGVTSRYNEQFF. Incomplete CDR3 DNA: TGCAGTGCTAGAGGCGTAACTAGCAGATACAATGAG. The chain has TRBV20-1 and TRBJ2-1; a weak D match, TRBD2 (6 bases). With the read ending 3 residues before the CDR3 end, the germline J gene is used to fill in that end. With 1 base removed from V and 4 bases from J, the gap between germline ends came to 14 bases. The germline gives CDR1 DFQATT, CDR2 SNEGSKA (reference sequence). The CDR3 runs 15 residues.

As regards this clone: With the read ending 3 residues before the CDR3 end, the germline J gene is used to fill in that end. The chain carries TRBV20-1 and TRBJ2-1, with a tentative D call TRBD1 (5 bases). Germline lookup yields CDR1 DFQATT and CDR2 SNEGSKA (reference sequence). The CDR3 length is 14 residues. Between the trimmed V and J ends, which lost 0 bases and 9 bases, there was a span of 15 bases. This CDR3 reads CSARDQIPTGEQFF. Partial CDR3 DNA: TGCAGTGCTAGAGATCAAATTCCTACAGGTGAG.

A word on this clone: The missing CDR3 end, 3 residues past where the read stops, is filled in from the germline J gene. V gene TRBV2 combines with J gene TRBJ2-7; 9 bases line up with TRBD2. This CDR3 is built from 16 residues. The J segment lost 6 bases and the V segment lost 6 bases, leaving 15 bases of the junction unmatched. The germline V gene has CDR1 SNHLY and CDR2 FYNNEI. CDR3 loop: CASRSSIAGENPEQYF. Incomplete CDR3 DNA: TGTGCCAGCAGATCCTCGATAGCGGGAGAGAATCCCGAG.

CDR3 DNA, as far as it was read: TGCAGTGCTACCGAAGGTGCGAACACTGAA. Translating gives CSATEGANTE. In full, the CDR3 is CSATEGANTEAFF. The chain employs TRBV20-1 and TRBJ1-1, with D uncertain. The read falls 3 residues short of the CDR3 end, and the missing part is taken from the germline J gene. This CDR3 has 13 residues. V was trimmed by 4 bases and J by 1 base, leaving 10 bases between them. Germline-derived CDR1 and CDR2 are DFQATT and SNEGSKA (reference sequence).

Turning to this clone: The read ends 3 residues shy of where the CDR3 ends; the end is completed using the germline J gene. The chain uses TRBV20-1 and TRBJ2-7, with TRBD2 matching over 7 bases. This CDR3 comprises 15 residues. CDR1 DFQATT and CDR2 SNEGSKA come from the germline V gene (reference sequence). The junction had 6 bases not matched to a gene; V was cut back by 1 base and J by 0 bases. CDR3 sequence: CSARAEAGHSYEQYF. CDR3 DNA, as far as it was read: TGCAGTGCTAGAGCGGAAGCGGGGCACTCCTACGAG.

About this clone itself: The read comes to an end 3 residues before the CDR3 does, leaving the germline J gene to fill in the end. The chain joins TRBV14 to TRBJ2-7; a weak D match, TRBD1 (6 bases). Germline loops: CDR1 SGHDN, CDR2 FVKESK. The ends were cut back, 1 base at V and 2 bases at J, with 18 bases in the middle. The CDR3 consists of 17 residues. The CDR3 loop reads CASSQVFTQGRTYEQYF. The CDR3 bases that were read are TGTGCCAGCAGCCAAGTCTTTACGCAGGGGCGCACCTACGAG.

In regard to this clone: The CDR3 extends 3 residues past the end of the read, so its final part is completed from the germline J gene. The genes are TRBV2 and TRBJ2-3; TRBD1 matches 9 bases. Per the germline V gene, CDR1 is SNHLY and CDR2 is FYNNEI. V shed 4 bases and J 6 bases; nucleotides not matched to a gene: 5. The CDR3 contains 14 residues. This CDR3 reads CASSAGQGWDTQYF. CDR3 DNA (partial): TGTGCCAGCAGTGCGGGACAGGGATGGGATACG.

About this clone itself: The DNA ends 3 residues before the CDR3 does, and the rest of the CDR3 is filled in from the germline J gene. This rearrangement joins TRBV28 to TRBJ2-1, with 7 bases that match TRBD2. The germline CDR1 and CDR2 sequences are MDHEN and SYDVKM. CDR3 length: 15 amino acids. Losses at the gene ends were 5 bases for V and 5 bases for J; bases not matched to a gene: 9. The part of the CDR3 DNA that was read is TGTGCCAGCAGTCCCCCGGGACTACCAAACAATGAG. It encodes CASSPPGLPNNE. The full CDR3 protein reads CASSPPGLPNNEQFF.

In regard to this clone: The read stops 3 residues short of the end of the CDR3; the missing end is completed from the germline J gene. V gene TRBV13 combines with J gene TRBJ2-1; TRBD1 might be the D (6 bases). V dropped 1 base and J dropped 3 bases, with 7 bases sitting between them. The CDR3 is 14 residues long. Germline CDR1 PRHDT, CDR2 FYEKMQ (reference sequence). The CDR3 region is CASSLVGHYNEQFF. Incomplete CDR3 DNA: TGTGCCAGCAGCTTAGTGGGACACTACAATGAG. Based on the CDR3 plus reference TRBV13 and TRBJ2-1, the full variable domain is AAGVIQSPRHLIKEKRETATLKCYPIPRHDTVYWYQQGPGQDPQFLISFYEKMQSDKGSIPDRFSAQQFSDYHSELNMSSLELGDSALYFCASSLVGHYNEQFFGPGTRLTVL.

Turning to this clone: The CDR3 end is not reached by the read, which stops 3 residues before it; the germline J gene fills it in. V gene TRBV7-9 combines with J gene TRBJ1-2; no definite D call. Trimming stripped 3 bases from V and 0 bases from J, with 8 bases between. Per the germline V gene, CDR1 is SEHNR and CDR2 is FQNEAQ (reference sequence). The CDR3 loop spans 14 amino acids. The CDR3: CASSFGESNYGYTF. CDR3 bases read: TGTGCCAGCAGCTTCGGGGAGTCTAACTATGGC.

Of note for this clone: The CDR3 extends 3 residues past the end of the read, so its final part is completed from the germline J gene. This sequence joins TRBV12-3 or TRBV12-4 and TRBJ1-3; TRBD1 might be the D (5 bases). Trimming removed 6 bases at V and 4 bases at J, with 16 bases between. This CDR3 comprises 15 residues. CDR3 protein: CASRRRGVVGNTIYF. The CDR3 DNA, read in part, is TGTGCCAGCAGACGAAGAGGGGTGGTCGGAAACACC.

For this clone: The read ends 3 residues before the CDR3 terminus; that terminus is restored from the germline J gene. V usage is TRBV11-2 and J usage is TRBJ2-3; D gene uncertain. The CDR3 is 14 residues long. Germline loops: CDR1 SGHAT, CDR2 FQNNGV. The CDR3 here is CASSSWQRQETQYF. The sequenced part of the CDR3 DNA is TGTGCCAGCAGCTCCTGGCAGAGACAAGAGACG.

Notes on this clone: Sequencing ends 3 residues short of the CDR3 end; the germline J gene provides the rest. V is TRBV29-1 and J is TRBJ2-4; the D gene is possibly TRBD1 (6 bases). CDR1 is SQVTM, CDR2 ANQGSEA, per germline. The CDR3 spans 12 residues. The CDR3 DNA, read in part, is TGCAGCGTTGTCAGGGGTGGAGAGACT. Its protein is CSVVRGGET. The whole CDR3 protein reads CSVVRGGETQYF.

Worth noting for this clone: The read ends 3 residues before the CDR3 terminus; that terminus is restored from the germline J gene. V gene TRBV20-1 combines with J gene TRBJ2-3; maybe TRBD2 (7 bases). This CDR3 has 16 residues. Deletions cut 3 bases from V and 1 base from J, with 17 bases between. The germline gives CDR1 DFQATT, CDR2 SNEGSKA (reference sequence). The CDR3 sequence is CSASRTGEGGTDTQYF. The DNA read from the CDR3 is TGCAGTGCTAGTCGTACCGGGGAGGGGGGCACAGATACG.

Of note for this clone: The read comes to an end 3 residues before the CDR3 does, leaving the germline J gene to fill in the end. V and J are TRBV7-9 and TRBJ2-3, with D possibly TRBD2 on 5 matching bases. CDR1 is SEHNR and CDR2 is FQNEAQ in the germline V gene (reference sequence). The length of the CDR3 is 15 residues. Trimming removed 5 bases at V and 3 bases at J, with 15 bases between. Incomplete CDR3 DNA: TGTGCCAGCAGCCCAAGCCCGAGGGTGACAGATACG. Its protein is CASSPSPRVTDT. In full, the CDR3 is CASSPSPRVTDTQYF.

Concerning this clone: The read comes to an end 3 residues before the CDR3 does, leaving the germline J gene to fill in the end. The chain joins TRBV28 to TRBJ2-6; D gene uncertain. Per the germline V gene, CDR1 is MDHEN and CDR2 is SYDVKM. The CDR3 loop spans 17 amino acids. V was clipped by 6 bases and J by 0 bases, with 15 bases between them. CDR3 DNA (partial): TGTGCCAGCAGGAGGCGTGTGGGCCGCTCTGGGGCCAACGTC. This encodes CASRRRVGRSGANV. The whole CDR3 sequence reads CASRRRVGRSGANVLTF.

With respect to this clone: The DNA ends 3 residues before the CDR3 does, and the rest of the CDR3 is filled in from the germline J gene. The V and J genes are TRBV18 and TRBJ1-1, with D hard to call. This CDR3 is 16 amino acids long. Trimming removed 1 base at V and 1 base at J, with 13 bases between. Germline lookup yields CDR1 KGHSH and CDR2 LQKENI. The sequenced CDR3 bases are TGTGCCAGCTCACCACTCTTCATCGGGGAGAACACTGAA. This gives the protein CASSPLFIGENTE. In full, the CDR3 reads CASSPLFIGENTEAFF.

With regard to this clone: The read falls 3 residues short of the CDR3 end, and the missing part is taken from the germline J gene. This chain joins TRBV5-1 and TRBJ2-1, with unresolved D. From germline, CDR1 is SGHRS and CDR2 YFSETQ. Trimming left V 0 bases short and J 4 bases short, with 11 bases between. The CDR3 sequence is 15 residues long. The CDR3 DNA, read in part, is TGCGCCAGCAGCTTGGGAGCGCAACCGTACAATGAG. It specifies CASSLGAQPYNE. The CDR3 reads in full as CASSLGAQPYNEQFF.

Note on this clone: Read coverage stops 3 residues before the CDR3 terminus; the germline J gene supplies the remainder. The chain uses TRBV7-9 and TRBJ2-3, with D perhaps matching TRBD1 (9 bases). Germline CDR1 reads SEHNR; CDR2 reads FQNEAQ (reference sequence). The CDR3 runs to 15 residues. CDR3 sequence reads: CASSRGGQGEQPQYF. The CDR3 DNA, read in part, is TGTGCCAGCAGTCGGGGGGGACAGGGCGAACAGCCG.

Turning to this clone: The read is 3 residues too short to cover the CDR3 end, so that end is filled in from the germline J gene. V gene TRBV2 combines with J gene TRBJ1-2, with D uncertain. Trimming cost V 2 bases and J 6 bases, with 28 bases left between them. The CDR3 has 19 residues. Germline CDR1 and CDR2: SNHLY and FYNNEI. The CDR3 bases that were read are TGTGCCAGCAGTGAATTGGGGTCTTTGGCTAGCGGGAGTTTAGATGGC. Residues: CASSELGSLASGSLDG. The full CDR3 reads CASSELGSLASGSLDGYTF.

Worth noting for this clone: Coverage ceases 3 residues before the CDR3 finishes, and the germline J gene fills in the end. J is TRBJ2-1 and V is TRBV7-9, with D possibly TRBD2 on 6 matching bases. Germline V gene sequence: CDR1 SEHNR, CDR2 FQNEAQ (reference sequence). V was cut by 5 bases and J by 4 bases, with 12 bases left in between. There are 14 residues in the CDR3. The sequenced part of the CDR3 DNA is TGTGCCAGCAGCCGGGGACTGCTGTACAATGAG. Translation gives CASSRGLLYNE. The whole CDR3 reads CASSRGLLYNEQFF.

For this clone: The read ends 3 residues before the CDR3 terminus; that terminus is restored from the germline J gene. The rearrangement joins TRBV6-2 or TRBV6-3 to TRBJ2-1; 8 bases are shared with TRBD2. Germline V lookup: CDR1 MNHEY, CDR2 SVGEGT. CDR3 length: 15 residues. V shed 6 bases and J 4 bases; nucleotides not matched to a gene: 8. CDR3 protein: CASRSLAGLYNEQFF. The sequenced CDR3 bases are TGTGCCAGCAGATCGCTAGCGGGCCTTTACAATGAG.

Concerning this clone itself: Read data end 3 residues before the CDR3 end; the end is taken from the germline J gene. The V gene is TRBV20-1, the J gene TRBJ2-7; perhaps TRBD1 as D (7 bases). Looked up from germline, CDR1 is DFQATT and CDR2 is SNEGSKA (reference sequence). The CDR3 spans 15 residues. V was pared by 0 bases and J by 3 bases, with 15 bases between. The chain's CDR3 is CSARDGRTGGYEQYF. The sequenced CDR3 bases are TGCAGTGCTAGAGATGGGAGGACAGGTGGCTACGAG.

On this clone itself: Sequencing ends 3 residues short of the CDR3 end; the germline J gene provides the rest. The V call is TRBV7-6, the J call TRBJ2-5, with 7 positions matching TRBD1. CDR1 SGHVS and CDR2 FNYEAQ come from the germline V gene. V dropped 4 bases and J dropped 4; count of bases not matched to a gene: 12. The CDR3 has 16 amino acids. The CDR3 loop reads CASSSGSRGQGETQYF. The sequenced CDR3 bases are TGTGCCAGCAGCTCAGGCTCGAGGGGGCAAGGAGAGACC. The variable domain in full, with the rest retrieved from reference TRBV7-6 and TRBJ2-5, is GAGVSQSPRYKVTKRGQDVALRCDPISGHVSLYWYRQALGQGPEFLTYFNYEAQQDKSGLPNDRFSAERPEGSISTLTIQRTEQRDSAMYRCASSSGSRGQGETQYFGPGTRLLVL.